The following is a T cell receptor beta chain sequence with its context. A junction boundary mismatches the germline segment, possibly from a read error. This sample was taken from a study of beta chain features in type 1 diabetes. Whole-study context: In all, approximately 100,000,000 sorted cells from all samples were analyzed.

All of the isolated RNA was reverse transcribed, so expressed TCRB transcripts were sequenced. Profiled with immunoSEQ multiplex PCR; TCRdb holds only in-frame clones, not every one. Of hundreds of thousands of clones in the sample, about an eighth were seen once. The germline V gene has CDR1 MNHEY and CDR2 SVGAGI. The CDR3 is made up of 12 amino acids. The material sequenced was naive CD4+ T cells from blood. The rearrangement uses TRBV6-5 and TRBJ2-5; the match to TRBD2 covers 11 bases. The clonotype originates from a woman younger than 30 in good health. CDR3: CASSETGLAANF. In DNA form, the CDR3 reads TGTGCCAGCAGTGAAACGGGACTAGCGGCCAACTTC.